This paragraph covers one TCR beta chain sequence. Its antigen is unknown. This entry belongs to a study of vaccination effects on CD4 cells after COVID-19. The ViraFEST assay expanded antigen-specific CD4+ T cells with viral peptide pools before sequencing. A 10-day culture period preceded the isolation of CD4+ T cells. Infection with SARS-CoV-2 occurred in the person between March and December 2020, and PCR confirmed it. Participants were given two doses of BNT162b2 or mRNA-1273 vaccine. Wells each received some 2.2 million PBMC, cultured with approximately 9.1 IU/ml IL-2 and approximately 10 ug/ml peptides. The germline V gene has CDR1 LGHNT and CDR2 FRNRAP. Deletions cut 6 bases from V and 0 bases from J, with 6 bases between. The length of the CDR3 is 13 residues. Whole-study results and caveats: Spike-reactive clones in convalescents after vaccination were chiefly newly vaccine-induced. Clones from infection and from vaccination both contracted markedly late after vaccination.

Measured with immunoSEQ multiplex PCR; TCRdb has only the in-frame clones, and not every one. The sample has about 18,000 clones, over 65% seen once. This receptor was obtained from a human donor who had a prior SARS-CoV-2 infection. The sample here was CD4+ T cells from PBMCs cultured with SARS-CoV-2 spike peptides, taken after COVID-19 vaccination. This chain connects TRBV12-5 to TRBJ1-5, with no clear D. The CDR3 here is CASGIDSNQPQHF. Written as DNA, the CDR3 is TGTGCTAGTGGCATAGATAGCAATCAGCCCCAGCATTTT.